This T cell receptor (beta chain) was retrieved from a study of blood T cell repertoires in COVID-19 (dated by TCRdb to 2020 to 2022). In the study overall: The collaborator samples originated in the United States, Italy and Spain and spanned the acute and convalescent phases of COVID-19. Subjects who had been exposed to COVID-19, were actively infected with it, or had recovered from it provided the deeply sampled blood TCRbeta repertoires that made up the dataset. The samples were drawn from two sources: the first 160 participants of the ongoing ImmuneRACE study, and 1,000 to 1,500 subjects contributed by 6 global collaborators. The sample metadata nearly always contained a de-identified subject ID, COVID-19 status, age in years and sex. The repertoires were released in a freely available public database meant as a resource for research on the immune response to SARS-CoV-2. Where available, HLA class I and class II types were obtained from metadata supplied by the sample provider rather than from assay-based typing. The material from the prospective study consisted of cDNA or gDNA derived from T cells, B-cell-depleted T cells, or PBMCs. Overall study outcomes, separate from this receptor: How much clinical and demographic metadata was included differed by source and by participant, and the metadata was provided uncurated.

The CDR1 and CDR2 encoded by the germline V gene are SNHLY and FYNNEI. From the cysteine through the phenylalanine, the CDR3 covers 15 amino acids. Here the CDR3 DNA is all that survives: 45 bases in frame from base 1. Trimming removed 7 bases from V and 10 bases from J, leaving 24 bases between the germline ends. Of note for this clone: Its recognized antigen is unknown. Nothing much larger sits one base from this clone, and base qualities are not available.

Whole blood was collected in K2EDTA tubes by collaborating institutions according to the institutions' own protocols. For TCRbeta analysis, collaborators shipped samples as frozen whole blood, isolated PBMCs, or DNA extracted from either of those sample types. TCRbeta CDR3 regions were amplified from genomic DNA by means of the immunoSEQ Assay, a bias-controlled multiplex PCR. The original methods were these. Within the assay, amplification of reference gene primers was used to estimate how many nucleated cells each sample contained. To quantify the absolute abundance of each unique TCRbeta CDR3 rearrangement, sequence reads were collapsed and filtered. For each sample, productive Simpson clonality was calculated as the square root of Simpson's diversity index over productive rearrangements. What TCRdb holds here is the immuneACCESS table cut down to in-frame rearrangements. Part of the clones is not present; checked against another copy, under half of the missing clones reflect an unresolved V gene, and the others are unexplained. The V and J calls and the clone size are those of that table, but D and trimming were determined from the DNA. The sample data list about 160,000 clones, and roughly 90% of these were observed just once. The top ten clonotypes cover about a sixth of the sample.

In this chain, TRBV2 is recombined with TRBJ2-3; TRBD2 is perhaps the D gene, given 7 matching bases. Source material: peripheral blood. The clonotype originates from a man in his 60s with active or convalescent COVID-19. The nucleotide sequence reads TGTGCCAGCAAGCGGGATGAGTTAGGGGGGCCCTCGCAGTATTTT. Its translation reads: CASKRDELGGPSQYF.